This T cell receptor beta chain was sequenced in a study of long-term antiretroviral therapy in people with HIV. About the research overall: The earliest samples came about a decade before the 2015 immediate-ART recommendation.

Germline CDR1 and CDR2: LNHDA and SQIVND (reference sequence). This CDR3 is built from 15 residues. V was pared by 5 bases and J by 5 bases, with 6 bases of the junction left unmatched. An immunoSEQ assay, version v3.0, was performed at survey level. Here immunoSEQ multiplex PCR was the method, and the copy in TCRdb shows in-frame clones only, minus some. The sample has approximately 23,000 clones, 81% seen once. This sequence was found in a man aged 25-40 years with HIV. The V and J genes are TRBV19 and TRBJ1-1; the match to TRBD1 covers 12 bases. Sequences were derived from unsorted PBMCs, sampled 1.5 years after starting antiretroviral therapy. For the CDR3, the DNA is TGTGCCAGTAGTGGGGACAGGGGGCTTGAGACTGAAGCTTTCTTT. Translating gives CASSGDRGLETEAFF.